This TCR beta chain derives from a study of T cells in Graves' hyperthyroidism and ophthalmopathy. Broader study findings: Ophthalmopathy prediction by the model preceded onset by a median roughly 6.3 months.

This clonotype was recorded at least ten times. What it binds is not known. Trimming left V 6 bases short and J 5 bases short, with 16 bases between. Germline CDR1 ENHRY, CDR2 SYGVKD. The CDR3 has 14 residues. Over 18 months, lack of ophthalmopathy progression marked Graves' hyperthyroidism as stable. Together with thyroid ultrasound, orbital computed tomography, serum thyroxine and TRAb, clinical symptoms were used for diagnoses. There were TCR beta CDR3 regions amplified from RNA transcripts. The HTBI primer set served for first-round RT-PCR of the TCR CDR3. TCRdb itself ran the multiplex PCR reads through MiXCR, one entry per CDR3 protein. The data show about 500,000 distinct CDR3 sequences, with over 15% seen just once and 15% to 20% held by the top ten.

J is TRBJ1-1 and V is TRBV10-3, with D hard to call. The receptor comes from a woman aged 18-29 years with Graves' hyperthyroidism. Sequenced: blood. DNA for the CDR3: TGTGCCATCAGCGTGGGAACAACCTTAACTGAAGCTTTCTTT. Its translation: CAISVGTTLTEAFF.